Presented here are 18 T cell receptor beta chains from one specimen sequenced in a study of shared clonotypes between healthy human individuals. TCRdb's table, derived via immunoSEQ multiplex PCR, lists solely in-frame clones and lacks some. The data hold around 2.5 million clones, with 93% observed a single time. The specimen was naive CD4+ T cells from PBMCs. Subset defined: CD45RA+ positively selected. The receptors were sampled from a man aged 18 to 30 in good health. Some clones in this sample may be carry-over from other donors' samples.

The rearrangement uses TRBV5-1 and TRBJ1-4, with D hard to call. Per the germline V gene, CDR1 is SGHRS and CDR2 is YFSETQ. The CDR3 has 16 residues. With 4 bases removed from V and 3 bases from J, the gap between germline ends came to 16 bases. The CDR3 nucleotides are TGCGCCAGCAGCGCGGGAGCCCTGGGCCCTAATGAAAAACTGTTTTTT. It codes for CASSAGALGPNEKLFF.

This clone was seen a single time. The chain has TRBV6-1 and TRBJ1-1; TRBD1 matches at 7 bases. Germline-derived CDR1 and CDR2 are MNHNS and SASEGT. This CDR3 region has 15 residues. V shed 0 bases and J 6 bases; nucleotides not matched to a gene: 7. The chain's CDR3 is CASSEALQGGPEAFF. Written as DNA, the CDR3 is TGTGCCAGCAGTGAAGCGCTTCAGGGGGGGCCTGAAGCTTTCTTT.

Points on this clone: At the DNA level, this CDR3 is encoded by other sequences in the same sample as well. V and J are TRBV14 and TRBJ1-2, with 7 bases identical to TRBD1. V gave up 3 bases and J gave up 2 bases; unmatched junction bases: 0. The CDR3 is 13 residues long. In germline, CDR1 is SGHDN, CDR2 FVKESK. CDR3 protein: CASSQGQNYGYTF. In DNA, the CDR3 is TGTGCCAGCAGCCAGGGACAGAACTATGGCTACACCTTC.

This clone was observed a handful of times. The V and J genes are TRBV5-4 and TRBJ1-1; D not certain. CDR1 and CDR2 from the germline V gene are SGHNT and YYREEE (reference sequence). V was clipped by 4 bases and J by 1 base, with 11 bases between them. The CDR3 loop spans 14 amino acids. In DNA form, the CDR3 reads TGTGCCAGCAGCAAGGCGGACTCGAACACTGAAGCTTTCTTT. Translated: CASSKADSNTEAFF.

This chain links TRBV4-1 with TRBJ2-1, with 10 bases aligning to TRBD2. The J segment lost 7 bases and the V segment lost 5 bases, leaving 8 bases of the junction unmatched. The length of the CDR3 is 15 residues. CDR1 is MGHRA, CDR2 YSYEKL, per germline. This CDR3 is CASSGLAGVLNEQFF. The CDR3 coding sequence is TGCGCCAGCAGCGGGCTAGCGGGAGTCCTGAATGAGCAGTTCTTC.

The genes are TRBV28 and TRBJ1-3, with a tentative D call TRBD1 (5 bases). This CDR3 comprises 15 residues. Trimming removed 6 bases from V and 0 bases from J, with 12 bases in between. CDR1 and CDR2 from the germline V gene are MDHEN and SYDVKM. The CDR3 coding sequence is TGTGCCAGCAGACGAGGCAGGGCCTCTGGAAACACCATATATTTT. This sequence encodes CASRRGRASGNTIYF.

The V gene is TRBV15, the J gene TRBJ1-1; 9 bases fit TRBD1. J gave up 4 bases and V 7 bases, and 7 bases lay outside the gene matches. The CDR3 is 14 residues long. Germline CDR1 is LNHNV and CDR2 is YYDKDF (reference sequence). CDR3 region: CATNWDRVVTEAFF. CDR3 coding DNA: TGTGCCACCAACTGGGACAGGGTAGTCACTGAAGCTTTCTTT. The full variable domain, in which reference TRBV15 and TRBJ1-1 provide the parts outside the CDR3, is DAMVIQNPRYQVTQFGKPVTLSCSQTLNHNVMYWYQQKSSQAPKLLFHYYDKDFNNEADTPDNFQSRRPNTSFCFLDIRSPGLGDTAMYLCATNWDRVVTEAFFGQGTRLTVV.

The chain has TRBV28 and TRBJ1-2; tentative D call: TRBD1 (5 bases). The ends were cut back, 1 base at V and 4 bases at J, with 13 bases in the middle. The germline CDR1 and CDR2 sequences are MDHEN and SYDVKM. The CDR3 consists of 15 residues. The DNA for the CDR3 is TGTGCCAGCAGTTTATCGCGGGCAGGGAGCTATGGCTACACCTTC. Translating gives CASSLSRAGSYGYTF.

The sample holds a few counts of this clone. The CDR3 DNA sequence: TGTGCCAGCAGCCCTCGGGGTCGCGCTCTGGCTGGCTACACCTTC. The encoded protein is CASSPRGRALAGYTF. The V call is TRBV5-8, the J call TRBJ1-2; D call uncertain. V shed 4 bases and J shed 7 bases, with 20 bases lying between them. CDR1 and CDR2 (germline): SGHTS, YDEGEE. This CDR3 is built from 15 residues. Filled out from reference TRBV5-8 and TRBJ1-2, the complete variable domain reads EAGVTQSPTHLIKTRGQQATLRCSPISGHTSVYWYQQALGLGLQFLLWYDEGEERNRGNFPPRFSGRQFPNYSSELNVNALELEDSALYLCASSPRGRALAGYTFGSGTRLTVV.

CDR3 in DNA: TGTGCCAGCAGTCCGCCCCCTGGGGGGCGCGAGCAGTACTTC. Its protein product is CASSPPPGGREQYF. This rearrangement joins TRBV28 to TRBJ2-7; D might be TRBD1 or TRBD2, each matching 6 bases. The germline V and J ends were trimmed by 5 bases and 6 bases, with 17 bases remaining between them. Germline CDR1 MDHEN, CDR2 SYDVKM. The CDR3 is 14 amino acids. The full variable domain, rest sourced from reference TRBV28 and TRBJ2-7, is DVKVTQSSRYLVKRTGEKVFLECVQDMDHENMFWYRQDPGLGLRLIYFSYDVKMKEKGDIPEGYSVSREKKERFSLILESASTNQTSMYLCASSPPPGGREQYFGPGTRLTVT.

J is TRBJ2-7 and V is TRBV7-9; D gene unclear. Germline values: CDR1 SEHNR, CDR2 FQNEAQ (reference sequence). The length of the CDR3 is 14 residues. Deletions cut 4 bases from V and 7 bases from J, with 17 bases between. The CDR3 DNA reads TGTGCCAGCAGCTCAAAGGGTGGAGTTGGGGAGCAGTACTTC. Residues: CASSSKGGVGEQYF.

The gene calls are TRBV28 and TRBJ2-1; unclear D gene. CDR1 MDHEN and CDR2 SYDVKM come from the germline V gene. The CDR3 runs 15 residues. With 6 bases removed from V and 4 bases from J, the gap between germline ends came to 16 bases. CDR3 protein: CASSPPAGRYNEQFF. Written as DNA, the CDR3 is TGTGCCAGCAGCCCGCCGGCTGGACGGTACAATGAGCAGTTCTTC.

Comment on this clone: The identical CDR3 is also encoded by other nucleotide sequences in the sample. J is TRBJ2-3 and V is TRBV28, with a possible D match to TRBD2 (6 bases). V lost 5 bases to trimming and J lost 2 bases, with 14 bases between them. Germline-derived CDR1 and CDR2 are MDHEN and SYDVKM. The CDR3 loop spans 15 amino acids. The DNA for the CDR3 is TGTGCCAGCAGTCCCCCGGGACTCCTCACAGATACGCAGTATTTT. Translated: CASSPPGLLTDTQYF.

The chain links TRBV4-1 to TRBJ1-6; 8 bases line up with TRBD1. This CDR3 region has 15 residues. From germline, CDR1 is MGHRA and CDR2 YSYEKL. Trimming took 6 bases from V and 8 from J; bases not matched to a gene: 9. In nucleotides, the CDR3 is TGCGCCAGCAGATCCGCGGACAGGGTTGATTCACCCCTCCACTTT. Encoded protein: CASRSADRVDSPLHF.

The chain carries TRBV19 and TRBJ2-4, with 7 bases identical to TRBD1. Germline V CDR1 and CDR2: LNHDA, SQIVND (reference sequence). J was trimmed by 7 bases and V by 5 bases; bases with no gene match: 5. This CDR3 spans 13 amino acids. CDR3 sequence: CASSPSTGNIQYF. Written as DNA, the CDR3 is TGTGCCAGTAGTCCCTCGACAGGGAACATTCAGTACTTC.

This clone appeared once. CDR3 DNA: TGTGCCAGTAGGAAAGGGGTCCCCTATGGCTACACCTTC. Its protein product is CASRKGVPYGYTF. V usage is TRBV19 and J usage is TRBJ1-2; D is perhaps TRBD1 (5 bases). The V end lost 6 bases, the J end lost 4 bases, and 12 bases lay between the germline ends. The CDR3 sequence is 13 residues long. Looked up from germline, CDR1 is LNHDA and CDR2 is SQIVND (reference sequence).

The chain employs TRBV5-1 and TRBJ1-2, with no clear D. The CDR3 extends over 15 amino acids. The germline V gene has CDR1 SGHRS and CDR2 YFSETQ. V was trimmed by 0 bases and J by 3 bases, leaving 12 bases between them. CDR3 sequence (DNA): TGCGCCAGCAGCTTGGCCAATGGCGGAGACTATGGCTACACCTTC. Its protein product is CASSLANGGDYGYTF.

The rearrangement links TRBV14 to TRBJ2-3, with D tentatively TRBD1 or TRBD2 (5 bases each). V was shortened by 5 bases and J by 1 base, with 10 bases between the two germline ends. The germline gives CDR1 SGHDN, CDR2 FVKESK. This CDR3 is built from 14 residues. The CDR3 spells CASSGTSRTDTQYF. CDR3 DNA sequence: TGTGCCAGCAGCGGGACCTCTCGCACAGATACGCAGTATTTT.